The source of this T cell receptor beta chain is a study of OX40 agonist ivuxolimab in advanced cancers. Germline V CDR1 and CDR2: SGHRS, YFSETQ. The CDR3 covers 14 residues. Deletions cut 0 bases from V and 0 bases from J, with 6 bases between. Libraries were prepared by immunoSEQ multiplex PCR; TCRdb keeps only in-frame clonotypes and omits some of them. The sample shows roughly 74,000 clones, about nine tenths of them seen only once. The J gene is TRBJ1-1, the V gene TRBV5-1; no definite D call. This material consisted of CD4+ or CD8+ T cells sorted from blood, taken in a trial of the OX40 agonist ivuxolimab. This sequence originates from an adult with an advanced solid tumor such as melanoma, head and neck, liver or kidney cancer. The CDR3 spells CASSLGGVNTEAFF. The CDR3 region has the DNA TGCGCCAGCAGCTTGGGTGGGGTGAACACTGAAGCTTTCTTT.